The rows below give T cell receptor beta chains drawn from one sample of a study of T-cell memory formation after mild COVID-19. TCRdb fed the 5' RACE reads into MiXCR, producing one record per CDR3 protein. The repertoire holds just over 400,000 distinct CDR3 sequences, 20% to 25% seen once, with around 13% in the top ten. Sample: PBMCs or a T cell subset sorted from them (not recorded which). The source of these receptors is an adult woman who had mild COVID-19 (a few samples of this study predate the infection). Cell type and time point are not known. CDR3s include the opening cysteine and the closing phenylalanine or tryptophan. The D gene is left open where the match is weak. Clone size is given for some rows only: seen once, a few or many times, or a class if the clone is expanded.

j_call clone_size d_call v_call cdr3_aa cdr3_nt
TRBJ2-3 - - TRBV11-2 CASSSDPPDTQYF TGTGCCAGCAGCTCCGATCCCCCAGATACGCAGTATTTT
TRBJ2-1 few TRBD2 TRBV4-3 CASSQVAWEGYNEQFF TGCGCCAGCAGCCAAGTAGCTTGGGAGGGATACAATGAGCAGTTCTTC
TRBJ2-3 few TRBD2 TRBV6-5 CASSYGGRVDTQYF TGTGCCAGCAGTTATGGAGGGAGGGTAGATACGCAGTATTTT
TRBJ1-1 - - TRBV6-1 CASSEAPVEGTEAFF TGTGCCAGCAGTGAAGCCCCAGTGGAAGGCACTGAAGCTTTCTTT
TRBJ1-5 - TRBD1 TRBV30 CAWAYGQGQNQPQHF TGTGCCTGGGCATATGGACAGGGACAGAATCAGCCCCAGCATTTT
TRBJ1-5 - TRBD1 TRBV15 CATSRDTGDPYQPQHF TGTGCCACCAGCAGAGACACAGGGGACCCTTATCAGCCCCAGCATTTT
TRBJ1-1 once TRBD1 TRBV12-3/TRBV12-4 CASSQQGIGTEAFF TGTGCCAGCAGCCAACAGGGGATTGGCACTGAAGCTTTCTTT
TRBJ2-1 few - TRBV5-1 CASSLVPGPSYNEQFF TGCGCCAGCAGCTTGGTCCCAGGGCCGTCCTACAATGAGCAGTTCTTC
TRBJ1-1 - - TRBV20-1 CSAYSDTEAFF TGCAGTGCTTATAGCGACACTGAAGCTTTCTTT
TRBJ2-7 - - TRBV30 CAWSRHEQYF TGTGCCTGGAGTAGGCACGAGCAGTACTTC
TRBJ2-3 few TRBD2 TRBV12-3/TRBV12-4 CASSPAGWTSTDTQYF TGTGCCAGCAGTCCAGCGGGGTGGACGAGCACAGATACGCAGTATTTT